The rows below give T cell receptor beta chains drawn from one sample of a study of T-cell reconstitution after alpha-beta-depleted transplantation in children. From the PCR reads, TCRdb called clonotypes with MiXCR, one entry per CDR3 protein. This sample has about 410,000 distinct CDR3 sequences; roughly 22% occur once, and the top ten carry 3.8%. The sequencing used PBMCs from the stem cell graft donor, collected from the stem cell graft. Source of these receptors: a human donor who donated a stem cell graft to a child with acute myeloid leukemia. CDR3s include the opening cysteine and the closing phenylalanine or tryptophan. A D gene is named only where the DNA matches it firmly. Size is omitted from some rows. Given values are once, few, many or a class for expanded clones.

j_gene,abundance,d_gene,v_gene,CDR3nt,CDR3aa
TRBJ2-1,.,TRBD2,TRBV12-3/TRBV12-4,TGTGCCAGCAGTGACCCCATTTTAGCGGGAGTATACAATGAGCAGTTCTTC,CASSDPILAGVYNEQFF
TRBJ2-7,few,.,TRBV7-9,TGTGCCAGCAGCTTTGGGGCCGGACTTGCATCCTACGAGCAGTACTTC,CASSFGAGLASYEQYF
TRBJ2-2,.,.,TRBV4-3,TGCGCCAGCAGCCAAGGGACTGCGATCCCGAACACCGGGGAGCTGTTTTTT,CASSQGTAIPNTGELFF
TRBJ1-1,once,.,TRBV29-1,TGCAGCGTTGAAGAGGCAGGCTATAACACTGAAGCTTTCTTT,CSVEEAGYNTEAFF
TRBJ2-5,.,.,TRBV28,TGTGCCAGCAGTTTAGGGCCCGGGGAGACCCAGTACTTC,CASSLGPGETQYF
TRBJ2-7,few,.,TRBV4-3,TGCGCCAGCAGCCAAGAGATGCGCAACGAGCAGTACTTC,CASSQEMRNEQYF
TRBJ2-7,.,.,TRBV20-1,TGCAGTGCTAGAGATAGGGGGGAAAACTACGAGCAGTACTTC,CSARDRGENYEQYF
TRBJ1-1,.,.,TRBV15,TGTGCCACCAGCAGAGATTGGGGGGGGCAGAACACTGAAGCTTTCTTT,CATSRDWGGQNTEAFF
TRBJ2-3,many,TRBD1,TRBV20-1,TGCAGTGTTAAGCCCGGGACAGGAGACACAGATACGCAGTATTTT,CSVKPGTGDTDTQYF
TRBJ2-1,few,.,TRBV20-1,TGCAGTGCTAGAGCGAGGGGCTACAATGAGCAGTTCTTC,CSARARGYNEQFF
TRBJ2-1,few,.,TRBV7-3,TGTGCCAGCAGCTTAACAAACGGGGGTGAGCAGTTCTTC,CASSLTNGGEQFF
TRBJ2-7,many,.,TRBV28,TGTGCCAGCAGTTTGGCGGGTCGCTCCTACGAGCAGTACTTC,CASSLAGRSYEQYF
TRBJ2-1,few,TRBD2,TRBV3-1,TGTGCCAGCAGCCAAGATGGGAGGGGCGAGCAGTTCTTC,CASSQDGRGEQFF
TRBJ2-2,.,TRBD1,TRBV12-3/TRBV12-4,TGTGCCAGCAGGAGGACAGGGAACACCGGGGAGCTGTTTTTT,CASRRTGNTGELFF
TRBJ2-7,many,.,TRBV15,TGTGCCACCAGCACTGGTAAGACTGGCGAGCAGTACTTC,CATSTGKTGEQYF
TRBJ2-2,many,.,TRBV20-1,TGCAGTGCTAGAGATATGGAGAACACCGGGGAGCTGTTTTTT,CSARDMENTGELFF
TRBJ2-1,.,.,TRBV7-9,TGTGTCAGCAGCTTAGGGGAATACAATGAGCAGTTCTTC,CVSSLGEYNEQFF
TRBJ2-2,few,.,TRBV6-1,TGTGCCAGCAGTATCAGCCCAGGGGTTTCGGGGGAGCTGTTTTTT,CASSISPGVSGELFF
TRBJ1-3,few,.,TRBV5-1,TGCGCCAGCAGCCCCGGGACTTCCAGAGCTGTTGGAAACACCATATATTTT,CASSPGTSRAVGNTIYF
TRBJ2-7,many,.,TRBV6-5,TGTGCCAGCAGTACACTCTACGAGCAGTACTTC,CASSTLYEQYF
TRBJ1-5,many,.,TRBV6-1,TGTGCCAGCAGCACGCAAAATAGCAATCAGCCCCAGCATTTT,CASSTQNSNQPQHF
TRBJ1-1,.,.,TRBV7-9,TGTGCCAGCAGCTGGGGCCTGAACACTGAAGCTTTCTTT,CASSWGLNTEAFF
TRBJ2-3,.,.,TRBV29-1,TGCAGCGTTCGACAGAGACACACAGATACGCAGTATTTT,CSVRQRHTDTQYF
TRBJ2-2,.,.,TRBV5-1,TGCGCCAGCAGCTTCAGGTTCGAGAACACCGGGGAGCTGTTTTTT,CASSFRFENTGELFF
TRBJ2-3,many,.,TRBV28,TGTGCCAGCAGTGATAGGGACTTTGCCACAGATACGCAGTATTTT,CASSDRDFATDTQYF
TRBJ2-5,few,.,TRBV12-3/TRBV12-4,TGTGCCAGCAGCTACACGACTGGGAAACAAGAGACCCAGTACTTC,CASSYTTGKQETQYF
TRBJ2-1,.,.,TRBV24-1,TGTGCCACCAGTGAGGGGCAGGGTAAAAGGTACAATGAGCAGTTCTTC,CATSEGQGKRYNEQFF
TRBJ2-5,many,.,TRBV5-1,TGTGCCAGCAGTTTAGCGGAGACCCAGTACTTC,CASSLAETQYF
TRBJ1-1,.,TRBD1,TRBV12-3/TRBV12-4,TGTGCCAGCAGTCCCACACGGACAGGGTTGAGGGTCATGAACACTGAAGCTTTCTTT,CASSPTRTGLRVMNTEAFF
TRBJ2-3,.,.,TRBV29-1,TGCAGCGTTGAGAGTCTAACCGGGCCAGATACGCAGTATTTT,CSVESLTGPDTQYF
TRBJ2-7,.,.,TRBV7-9,TGTGCCAGCAGCTTAGCTACTGACAGTATATTTTCCTACGAGCAGTACTTC,CASSLATDSIFSYEQYF
TRBJ2-7,few,TRBD1,TRBV27,TGTGCCAGCAGTTTTGGCTCGGGACAGACCTACGAGCAGTACTTC,CASSFGSGQTYEQYF
TRBJ2-1,.,.,TRBV27,TGTGCCAGCAGTCCCGGGACCCCGAAAGGCAATGAGCAGTTCTTC,CASSPGTPKGNEQFF
TRBJ1-1,.,.,TRBV20-1,TGCAGTGCCTCTATGAACACTGAAGCTTTCTTT,CSASMNTEAFF
TRBJ2-2,.,.,TRBV5-1,TGCGCCAGCAGCTTGGAGACAGGTGACACCGGGGAGCTGTTTTTT,CASSLETGDTGELFF
TRBJ1-5,.,.,TRBV27,TGTGCCAGCAGTTTTGGGGGTCTCAATCAGCCCCAGCATTTT,CASSFGGLNQPQHF
TRBJ2-7,few,.,TRBV20-1,TGCAGTGCAACACCGGGGCAGGTCTCCTACGAGCAGTACTTC,CSATPGQVSYEQYF
TRBJ2-7,few,TRBD1,TRBV10-3,TGTGCCTCGCGAACCGGGACAGGGGCCGACGAGCAGTACTTC,CASRTGTGADEQYF
TRBJ2-5,.,.,TRBV7-2,TGTGCCAGCAGCACCAGGACTGGGAAAGAGACCCAGTACTTC,CASSTRTGKETQYF
TRBJ2-7,.,.,TRBV29-1,TGCAGCGTTGTTCGGACAGTGAGCTACGAGCAGTACTTC,CSVVRTVSYEQYF
TRBJ2-1,once,.,TRBV2,TGTGCCAGCAGTGAAATAGGATACAATGAGCAGTTCTTC,CASSEIGYNEQFF
TRBJ2-5,few,TRBD2,TRBV7-2,TGTGCCAGCAGCTTAAACGGGAGGGCCGGGGAGACCCAGTACTTC,CASSLNGRAGETQYF
TRBJ2-3,.,TRBD2,TRBV20-1,TGCAGTGCTTGGGGCCTGACTAGCGGCCTAGGCGATACGCAGTATTTT,CSAWGLTSGLGDTQYF
TRBJ2-7,few,TRBD2,TRBV20-1,TGCAGTGCTATAGCCGGACTAGCGGGAGGTTACGAGCAGTACTTC,CSAIAGLAGGYEQYF
TRBJ2-1,.,TRBD2,TRBV24-1,TGTGCCACCAGTCCCGAAGCGGGAGGGCCCTATGAGCAGTTCTTC,CATSPEAGGPYEQFF
TRBJ2-1,few,.,TRBV20-1,TGCAGTGCTAGAGTTGCAAATGAGCAGTTCTTC,CSARVANEQFF
TRBJ2-1,.,.,TRBV15,TGTGCCACCAGCAGAGATCGGGATATACATAAGGGCAATGAGCAGTTCTTC,CATSRDRDIHKGNEQFF
TRBJ2-1,few,TRBD2,TRBV5-1,TGCGCCAGCAGCTCAGCGGGAGGGAATTTCGGTGAGCAGTTCTTC,CASSSAGGNFGEQFF
TRBJ2-2,many,.,TRBV10-2,TGCGCCAGCAGACCTCCCCGACAGACCTGGAACACCGGGGAGCTGTTTTTT,CASRPPRQTWNTGELFF
TRBJ2-5,.,TRBD1,TRBV29-1,TGCAGCGTTACCCGGGACAGGCGGCAAGAGACCCAGTACTTC,CSVTRDRRQETQYF
TRBJ2-3,few,.,TRBV5-1,TGCGCCAGCAGCTTGGCGGGACGCACTAGCACAGATACGCAGTATTTT,CASSLAGRTSTDTQYF
TRBJ2-7,.,TRBD2,TRBV4-1,TGCGCCAGCAGCCAAAAAGCGGGAGCCGGATACGAGCAGTACTTC,CASSQKAGAGYEQYF
TRBJ2-1,.,.,TRBV5-6,TGTGCCAGCAGCACGAGAACCTTAGCGGCCCGTCGTAATGAGCAGTTCTTC,CASSTRTLAARRNEQFF